Listed here is a single TCR beta chain. These data are taken from a study of control samples from healthy donors and cancer patients. Method: immunoSEQ multiplex PCR; TCRdb's copy keeps in-frame clones and lacks some. The data show some 130,000 clones, with less than 95% seen just once and 3.6% held by the top ten. The V segment lost 0 bases and the J segment 5 bases; nucleotides outside the gene matches: 7. Per germline, CDR1 LGHDT and CDR2 YNNKEL (reference sequence). The CDR3 totals 16 residues. Sequencing input: blood. The source of this sequence is a man aged 25 to 40 in good health. V gene TRBV3-1 (or the pseudogene TRBV3-2) combines with J gene TRBJ2-5, with 9 positions matching TRBD2. The CDR3 DNA reads as TGTGCCAGCAGCCAAGATTTCACAACTAGCGGGGAGACCCAGTACTTC. It encodes CASSQDFTTSGETQYF.